One and the same sample provided the 27 T cell receptor beta chains below, sequenced in a study of blood T cell repertoires in COVID-19. The assay was immunoSEQ multiplex PCR, and TCRdb's table has in-frame clones only and misses some. The sample holds more than 200,000 clones, approximately 84% seen once. Sequenced material: peripheral blood. All receptors come from a man of 80 years or more with acute or convalescent COVID-19.

The V gene is TRBV6-2 or TRBV6-3, the J gene TRBJ2-3; 8 bases agree with TRBD2. Trimming took 0 bases from V and 1 from J; bases not matched to a gene: 0. Looked up from germline, CDR1 is MNHEY and CDR2 is SVGEGT. The CDR3 consists of 15 residues. The CDR3 here is CASSYSTSGTDTQYF. The CDR3 DNA reads as TGTGCCAGCAGTTACTCGACTAGCGGCACAGATACGCAGTATTTT.

V usage is TRBV4-2 and J usage is TRBJ2-1; tentatively, D is TRBD1 (5 bases). The V and J ends lost 0 bases and 6 bases respectively, with 6 bases between them. CDR3 length: 13 residues. Germline CDR1 and CDR2: LGHNA and YNFKEQ. CDR3 amino acids: CASSQEQVNEQFF. CDR3 bases: TGTGCCAGCAGCCAAGAACAGGTCAATGAGCAGTTCTTC.

The J gene is TRBJ2-7, the V gene TRBV18, with D unclear. Trimming took 2 bases from V and 0 from J, leaving 5 bases between them. CDR3 length: 13 amino acids. Germline CDR1 is KGHSH and CDR2 is LQKENI. In DNA, the CDR3 is TGTGCCAGCTCACCAGGCGGCTCCTACGAGCAGTACGTC. It encodes CASSPGGSYEQYV.

The V call is TRBV30, the J call TRBJ1-2, with a weak D call TRBD1 (6 bases). The CDR3 length is 15 residues. CDR1 GTSNPN and CDR2 SVGIG come from the germline V gene (reference sequence). Trimming left V 0 bases short and J 7 bases short, with 18 bases between. CDR3 bases: TGTGCCTGGAGTGTTGAGGGGGTCTGGGGCTCTGGCTACACCTTC. Translating gives CAWSVEGVWGSGYTF. The complete variable domain, with remaining parts taken from reference TRBV30 and TRBJ1-2, reads SQTIHQWPATLVQPVGSPLSLECTVEGTSNPNLYWYRQAAGRGLQLLFYSVGIGQISSEVPQNLSASRPQDRQFILSSKKLLLSDSGFYLCAWSVEGVWGSGYTFGSGTRLTVV.

Note on this clone: The sample has other DNA sequences that encode this CDR3 too. The chain employs TRBV24-1 and TRBJ2-1, with 9 bases aligning to TRBD1. In germline, CDR1 is KGHDR, CDR2 SFDVKD. This CDR3 has 14 residues. Trimming took 4 bases from V and 7 from J; bases not matched to a gene: 4. The CDR3 DNA reads as TGTGCCACCAGTGAACCGACAGGGGGTAATGAGCAGTTCTTC. Amino acids: CATSEPTGGNEQFF.

The chain links TRBV3-1 (or the pseudogene TRBV3-2) to TRBJ2-3; 12 bases fit TRBD2. The germline V gene has CDR1 LGHDT and CDR2 YNNKEL (reference sequence). This CDR3 has 16 amino acids. J was trimmed by 2 bases and V by 4 bases; bases with no gene match: 4. This CDR3 is CASSPTSGSLTDTQYF. The CDR3 DNA reads as TGTGCCAGCAGCCCGACTAGCGGGAGCCTCACAGATACGCAGTATTTT.

The CDR3 DNA is TGTGCCAGCAGCCGAGCGGGGAGCTACGAGCAGTACTTC. This encodes CASSRAGSYEQYF. This sequence joins TRBV7-8 and TRBJ2-7, with 7 bases aligning to TRBD2. CDR1 and CDR2 (germline): SGHVS, FQNEAQ. This CDR3 is built from 13 residues. Unmatched junction bases numbered 4, after V lost 5 bases and J lost 3 bases.

V and J are TRBV6-2 or TRBV6-3 and TRBJ2-4; no reliable D call. V dropped 6 bases and J dropped 5 bases, with 14 bases sitting between them. The CDR3 contains 14 residues. Germline V CDR1 and CDR2: MNHEY, SVGEGT. The CDR3 reads CASSRPRLQNIQYF. Written as DNA, the CDR3 is TGTGCCAGCAGCCGTCCGAGACTTCAAAACATTCAGTACTTC.

This clone has just a few counts. CDR3 residues: CASSYSPPGGLDGSTGELFF. The CDR3 region has the DNA TGTGCCAGCAGTTACTCCCCCCCCGGAGGACTAGATGGTAGCACCGGGGAGCTGTTTTTT. This sequence joins TRBV6-2 or TRBV6-3 and TRBJ2-2; 7 bases are shared with TRBD2. V shed 0 bases, J shed 4 bases, and the junction held 17 bases outside the gene matches. CDR1 is MNHEY and CDR2 is SVGEGT in the germline V gene. The CDR3 extends over 20 amino acids.

The J gene is TRBJ1-1, the V gene TRBV11-2; 8 bases are shared with TRBD1. This CDR3 is 17 amino acids long. The V and J ends lost 1 base and 4 bases, in that order; junction bases with no gene match: 11. Germline assignment: CDR1 SGHAT and CDR2 FQNNGV. In nucleotides, the CDR3 is TGTGCCAGCAGCTTAGGGGGGGCAGGGGGCTTCATCACTGAAGCTTTCTTT. Translation: CASSLGGAGGFITEAFF.

V is TRBV5-1 and J is TRBJ1-5, with a tentative D call TRBD1 (5 bases). The germline CDR1 and CDR2 sequences are SGHRS and YFSETQ. The CDR3 has 15 residues. Trimming cost V 4 bases and J 6 bases, with 17 bases left between them. The chain's CDR3 is CASSPGGESGQPQHF. The CDR3 bases are TGCGCCAGCAGCCCGGGGGGGGAATCGGGTCAGCCCCAGCATTTT.

The chain recombines TRBV5-1 with TRBJ2-5; D perhaps matches TRBD2 (5 bases). V was cut by 4 bases and J by 5 bases, with 15 bases left in between. Germline CDR1 is SGHRS and CDR2 is YFSETQ. The CDR3 is made up of 14 amino acids. The CDR3 nucleotides read TGCGCCAGCAGCGGTACGGGATACGAGGAGACCCAGTACTTC. Protein: CASSGTGYEETQYF.

About this clone: This sample also contains other DNA sequences that code for the same CDR3. The chain employs TRBV7-2 and TRBJ1-6, with D maybe TRBD1 (5 bases). The CDR3 has 14 amino acids. Germline V lookup: CDR1 SGHTA, CDR2 FQGNSA. The V end was cut by 1 base, the J end by 9 bases, with 10 bases between. The CDR3 nucleotides read TGTGCCAGCAGCTTAGGCGGGACGGGTTCACCCCTCCACTTT. Encoded protein: CASSLGGTGSPLHF.

This rearrangement joins TRBV21-1 to TRBJ2-3; the table gives TRBD2 as D, unverified against the DNA. TRBV21-1 is given as a pseudogene. The CDR3 is 12 residues long. The CDR3 sequence is CASSKRGDTQYF. As DNA, the CDR3 is TGTGCCAGCAGCAAACGGGGAGATACGCAGTATTTT.

The chain recombines TRBV7-2 with TRBJ2-5; 13 positions agree with TRBD2. CDR1 and CDR2 (germline): SGHTA, FQGNSA. The CDR3 is 18 residues long. V was clipped by 5 bases and J by 4 bases; unmatched bases: 13. The chain's CDR3 is CASSTPGLAGRGGETQYF. CDR3 DNA: TGTGCCAGCAGCACCCCGGGACTAGCGGGAAGGGGGGGAGAGACCCAGTACTTC.

This chain uses TRBV29-1 with TRBJ2-2; perhaps TRBD2 as D (7 bases). Germline V gene sequence: CDR1 SQVTM, CDR2 ANQGSEA. Between the trimmed V and J ends, which lost 6 bases and 5 bases, there was a span of 16 bases. The CDR3 is 14 residues long. In DNA form, the CDR3 reads TGCAGCGTCCTTGAGGGGGGGAGTACCGGGGAGCTGTTTTTT. It is translated as CSVLEGGSTGELFF.

The chain combines TRBV19 with TRBJ2-3; D perhaps matches TRBD2 (5 bases). Trimming removed 6 bases at V and 0 bases at J, with 16 bases between. CDR1 and CDR2 (germline): LNHDA, SQIVND (reference sequence). This CDR3 is built from 16 residues. This chain's CDR3 is CASSYDGRTSTDTQYF. The CDR3, as DNA: TGTGCCAGTAGCTATGACGGTCGGACTAGCACAGATACGCAGTATTTT.

The V gene is TRBV19, the J gene TRBJ1-2, with TRBD1 identical over 7 bases. After removal of 5 bases from V and 5 bases from J, the junction contained 11 bases not matched to a gene. The CDR3 is 15 residues long. The germline gives CDR1 LNHDA, CDR2 SQIVND (reference sequence). The CDR3 here is CASSPSTGTDYGYTF. The CDR3 nucleotides are TGTGCCAGTAGTCCATCGACCGGGACAGATTATGGCTACACCTTC.

The chain links TRBV7-9 to TRBJ1-1; D possibly corresponds to TRBD1 (5 bases). The V end was cut by 5 bases, the J end by 1 base, with 11 bases between. CDR1 is SEHNR and CDR2 is FQNEAQ in the germline V gene (reference sequence). The CDR3 sequence is 14 residues long. CDR3 region: CASSLRQGNTEAFF. The CDR3 nucleotides read TGTGCCAGCAGCCTACGGCAGGGGAACACTGAAGCTTTCTTT.

In its sample, this clone was seen a few times. The rearrangement links TRBV5-8 to TRBJ1-4, with 9 bases identical to TRBD1. V dropped 4 bases and J dropped 2; count of bases not matched to a gene: 6. The CDR3 has 16 amino acids. Germline CDR1 SGHTS, CDR2 YDEGEE. CDR3 nucleotide sequence: TGTGCCAGCAGCCCTGACAGGGGGAGTACTAATGAAAAACTGTTTTTT. Its protein product is CASSPDRGSTNEKLFF.

The J gene is TRBJ1-1, the V gene TRBV18; D is ambiguous. Looked up from germline, CDR1 is KGHSH and CDR2 is LQKENI. The CDR3 sequence is 14 residues long. The ends were cut back, 6 bases at V and 4 bases at J, with 15 bases in the middle. CDR3 nucleotide sequence: TGTGCCAGCTCCCGACCTATTCGGAGCACTGAAGCTTTCTTT. Protein product: CASSRPIRSTEAFF.

The chain links TRBV5-5 to TRBJ2-3; D gene unclear. In germline, CDR1 is SGHKS, CDR2 YYEKEE (reference sequence). This CDR3 is 17 amino acids long. The V gene lost 4 bases and the J gene lost 2 bases, with 20 bases spanning the gap. In DNA form, the CDR3 reads TGTGCCAGCAGCACCTCCTTGGGCGCGTCTTACACAGATACGCAGTATTTT. As protein: CASSTSLGASYTDTQYF.

This sequence joins TRBV4-2 and TRBJ1-4; D gene ambiguous. V lost 0 bases, J lost 5 bases, and 7 bases lay in between. CDR3 length equals 14 residues. Germline V gives CDR1 LGHNA, CDR2 YNFKEQ. CDR3 in amino acids: CASSQERRNEKLFF. In DNA, the CDR3 is TGTGCCAGCAGCCAAGAAAGGAGGAATGAAAAACTGTTTTTT.

The chain employs TRBV27 and TRBJ1-1, with TRBD1 matching over 7 bases. V shed 7 bases, J shed 4 bases, and the junction held 6 bases outside the gene matches. Germline CDR1 reads MNHEY; CDR2 reads SMNVEV (reference sequence). The CDR3 has 13 amino acids. This CDR3 is CASTPSGGTEAFF. For the CDR3, the DNA is TGTGCCAGCACCCCCTCAGGGGGCACTGAAGCTTTCTTT.

The rearrangement joins TRBV10-2 to TRBJ2-7, with TRBD1 identical over 11 bases. This CDR3 contains 18 residues. V dropped 6 bases and J dropped 2; count of bases not matched to a gene: 15. Germline loops: CDR1 WSHSY, CDR2 SAAADI. The CDR3 loop is CASRGLTGTGGAAYEQYF. DNA for the CDR3: TGCGCCAGCAGGGGACTAACCGGGACAGGGGGGGCGGCCTACGAGCAGTACTTC.

The rearrangement joins TRBV27 to TRBJ2-1; TRBD2 matches 9 bases. Losses at the gene ends were 2 bases for V and 1 base for J; bases not matched to a gene: 6. The CDR3 is 17 residues long. Germline CDR1 and CDR2: MNHEY and SMNVEV (reference sequence). The CDR3 spells CASSLRGGRDSYNEQFF. The CDR3 nucleotides are TGTGCCAGCAGTTTACGGGGCGGGAGGGATTCCTACAATGAGCAGTTCTTC.

The chain joins TRBV12-3 or TRBV12-4 to TRBJ2-3; D unclear. Trimming took 6 bases from V and 2 from J, leaving 3 bases between them. CDR3 size: 11 residues. In nucleotides, the CDR3 is TGTGCCAGCAGATACACAGATACGCAGTATTTT. Translation gives CASRYTDTQYF.